This record looks at one TCR beta chain sequence and its context. RNA transcripts served as the template for amplifying TCR beta CDR3 regions. The HTBI primer set was used in a first-round RT-PCR of the TCR CDR3. TCRdb reprocessed the multiplex PCR reads with MiXCR, giving one entry per CDR3 protein. This sample carries hundreds of thousands of distinct CDR3 sequences, 45% of them seen once, and the ten largest clones take roughly 6.5%. CDR1 and CDR2 (germline): ENHRY, SYGVKD. The CDR3 length is 15 residues. Trimming removed 3 bases from V and 3 bases from J; junction bases left unmatched: 6. This entry belongs to a study of T cells in Graves' hyperthyroidism and ophthalmopathy.

V usage is TRBV10-3 and J usage is TRBJ2-7, with 9 bases identical to TRBD2. The sequence was collected from an adult man with Graves' disease, either hyperthyroidism or ophthalmopathy (not recorded which). The sequencing input was peripheral blood or thyroid tissue (not recorded which). CDR3 sequence (DNA): TGTGCCATCAGTGACGGGAGTAGCGGGGGCTACGAGCAGTACTTC. Translation: CAISDGSSGGYEQYF.